This T cell receptor (beta chain) stems from a study of CD8+CD57+ T cells in acquired aplastic anemia. Germline assignment: CDR1 SQVTM and CDR2 ANQGSEA. The CDR3 is 11 residues long. The germline V and J ends were trimmed by 7 bases and 4 bases, with 10 bases remaining between them. Genomic DNA, serving as template, underwent TCR beta VDJ and CDR3 profiling. MiXCR was run by TCRdb on the reads, yielding one entry per CDR3 protein. The repertoire includes tens of thousands of distinct CDR3 sequences, around 76% of them detected once, and 22% sits in the top ten. The source material was sorted CD4+, CD8+, or CD8+CD57+ T cells (not recorded which) from PBMCs. The genes are TRBV29-1 and TRBJ1-2; D unclear. The TCR sequence derives from a human donor in good health, serving as a control. The CDR3 bases are TGCAGCGCGATGGAGAGCTATGGCTACACCTTC. Translated: CSAMESYGYTF.